The clone carrying this T cell receptor (beta chain) has just a few counts. Its antigen is still unknown. This specimen comes from a study of T cells in localized non-small cell lung cancer. The CDR3 has 15 amino acids. Germline CDR1 reads SGHRS; CDR2 reads YFSETQ. Trimming left V 4 bases short and J 3 bases short, with 11 bases between. Findings of the study overall: Elevated circulating T cell density in blood was associated with longer overall survival. Median around 56 top-100 tumor clones were shared with paired adjacent lung.

TCRdb's table, derived via immunoSEQ multiplex PCR, lists solely in-frame clones and lacks some. The data show approximately 83,000 clones, roughly 91% seen once. The source was peripheral blood, collected before any cancer treatment. The rearrangement uses TRBV5-1 and TRBJ1-6, with D tentatively TRBD1 (5 bases). The receptor comes from a woman aged 40-75 years with stage I squamous cell lung carcinoma. Written as DNA, the CDR3 is TGCGCCAGCAGCGGGGGTACGGGCTATAATTCACCCCTCCACTTT. Protein product: CASSGGTGYNSPLHF. Based on the CDR3 plus reference TRBV5-1 and TRBJ1-6, the full variable domain is KAGVTQTPRYLIKTRGQQVTLSCSPISGHRSVSWYQQTPGQGLQFLFEYFSETQRNKGNFPGRFSGRQFSNSRSEMNVSTLELGDSALYLCASSGGTGYNSPLHFGNGTRLTVT.